This T cell receptor beta chain is from a study of blood T cell repertoires in COVID-19. Germline CDR1 is LNHDA and CDR2 is SQIVND (reference sequence). V trimming: 5 bases; J trimming: 4 bases; junction bases outside the gene matches: 5. The CDR3 contains 15 residues. Assay: immunoSEQ multiplex PCR; the TCRdb copy retains only in-frame clones and omits some. The sample lists 250,000 to 350,000 clones, 86% occurring once. The sequence came from a woman in her forties or fifties with acute or convalescent COVID-19. Sequencing was carried out using peripheral blood. The rearrangement uses TRBV19 and TRBJ2-1, with 10 bases lining up with TRBD2. DNA for the CDR3: TGTGCCAGTAGTCCAGCGGGAGGGCCGTACAATGAGCAGTTCTTC. Protein product: CASSPAGGPYNEQFF.